The 15 T cell receptor beta chains below all came from one sample that was sequenced in a study of patients and donors after allogeneic stem cell transplantation. Each CDR3 protein gets one entry after TCRdb re-called the RT-PCR reads with MiXCR. The sample includes roughly 230,000 distinct CDR3 sequences, roughly 13% of them seen just once. Sequenced material: blood, either unsorted or a sorted T cell fraction (not recorded which). Source of these receptors: a human donor who was either an allogeneic HSCT recipient or a stem cell or donor lymphocyte infusion donor (not recorded which). It is not recorded whose cells these are; they may come from a transplant donor.

This chain links TRBV20-1 with TRBJ1-1; the D gene is possibly TRBD1 (5 bases). In germline, CDR1 is DFQATT, CDR2 SNEGSKA (reference sequence). Trimming removed 6 bases from V and 0 bases from J, with 14 bases in between. This CDR3 is built from 14 residues. The CDR3 coding sequence is TGCAGTGCCCTGGGGCGCAGTATGAACACTGAAGCTTTCTTT. Protein: CSALGRSMNTEAFF.

The chain has TRBV27 and TRBJ2-2, with 13 bases that match TRBD2. The CDR3 sequence is 16 residues long. Losses at the gene ends were 3 bases for V and 5 bases for J; bases not matched to a gene: 3. The germline V gene has CDR1 MNHEY and CDR2 SMNVEV (reference sequence). The CDR3 DNA follows: TGTGCCAGCAGTTTCTTACTAGCGGGGGGGACCGGGGAGCTGTTTTTT. This gives the protein CASSFLLAGGTGELFF.

This chain joins TRBV11-3 and TRBJ1-1, with D possibly TRBD1 on 5 matching bases. The germline gives CDR1 SGHNT, CDR2 YENEEA. Trimming shortened V by 3 bases and J by 6 bases, and 8 bases separated the two germline ends. CDR3 length equals 12 residues. The CDR3 DNA is TGTGCCAGCAGCTTCGGGGCCCCTGAAGCTTTCTTT. Translated: CASSFGAPEAFF.

The V and J genes are TRBV7-2 and TRBJ2-5; D not resolved. The CDR3 covers 13 residues. In germline, CDR1 is SGHTA, CDR2 FQGNSA. The V end lost 2 bases, the J end lost 5 bases, and 9 bases lay between the germline ends. The CDR3 reads CASSLNPGETQYF. CDR3 in DNA: TGTGCCAGCAGCTTAAACCCCGGGGAGACCCAGTACTTC.

V is TRBV5-1 and J is TRBJ2-1; D uncertain. Trimming took off 5 bases at V and 7 bases at J, with 16 bases between the two ends. This CDR3 is built from 14 residues. Germline CDR1 SGHRS, CDR2 YFSETQ. The CDR3 coding sequence is TGCGCCAGCAGAGCGCAAAAGGGCCTAAATGAGCAGTTCTTC. Protein product: CASRAQKGLNEQFF. Full variable domain (missing parts from reference TRBV5-1 and TRBJ2-1): KAGVTQTPRYLIKTRGQQVTLSCSPISGHRSVSWYQQTPGQGLQFLFEYFSETQRNKGNFPGRFSGRQFSNSRSEMNVSTLELGDSALYLCASRAQKGLNEQFFGPGTRLTVL.

This rearrangement joins TRBV2 to TRBJ1-4; no reliable D call. Germline lookup yields CDR1 SNHLY and CDR2 FYNNEI. This CDR3 contains 12 residues. V dropped 7 bases and J dropped 5 bases, with 8 bases sitting between them. CDR3 in amino acids: CASNRVNEKLFF. DNA for the CDR3: TGTGCCAGCAACAGAGTGAATGAAAAACTGTTTTTT. The full variable domain, completed using reference TRBV2 and TRBJ1-4, is EPEVTQTPSHQVTQMGQEVILRCVPISNHLYFYWYRQILGQKVEFLVSFYNNEISEKSEIFDDQFSVERPDGSNFTLKIRSTKLEDSAMYFCASNRVNEKLFFGSGTQLSVL.

The chain recombines TRBV20-1 with TRBJ2-1; 10 nucleotides agree with TRBD1. The germline V gene has CDR1 DFQATT and CDR2 SNEGSKA (reference sequence). V lost 1 base to trimming and J lost 4 bases; unmatched junction nucleotides: 4. The CDR3 loop spans 15 amino acids. CDR3 sequence: CSARGPGQGYNEQFF. The CDR3 bases are TGCAGTGCTAGAGGGCCGGGACAGGGGTACAATGAGCAGTTCTTC.

As concerns this clonotype: This sequence may be a read error, since a much larger clone differs from it by one base. In DNA, the CDR3 is TGTGCCAGCACCTTAGGAAGTGTGCAGAGCGAAGCTTTCTTT. Residues: CASTLGSVQSEAFF. The chain has TRBV7-3 and TRBJ1-1, with unresolved D. The length of the CDR3 is 14 residues. Germline V gene sequence: CDR1 SGHTA, CDR2 FQGTGA.

The table lists this clonotype with many counts. The chain carries TRBV29-1 and TRBJ2-2; 9 positions match TRBD2. CDR3 size: 13 residues. J was trimmed by 6 bases and V by 4 bases; bases with no gene match: 3. Germline V gene data show CDR1 as SQVTM and CDR2 as ANQGSEA. The CDR3 loop is CSVGLAGAGELFF. CDR3 DNA: TGCAGCGTTGGATTAGCGGGAGCCGGGGAGCTGTTTTTT.

The chain joins TRBV9 to TRBJ2-7; TRBD1 or TRBD2 may be the D gene (5 bases each). Germline CDR1 reads SGDLS; CDR2 reads YYNGEE. V shed 1 base and J shed 0 bases, with 11 bases lying between them. The CDR3 contains 15 residues. The CDR3 DNA reads as TGTGCCAGCAGCGTAATCGGGGACGGCTCCTACGAGCAGTACTTC. It translates to CASSVIGDGSYEQYF.

This clonotype was seen ten or more times. This sequence joins TRBV12-3 or TRBV12-4 and TRBJ2-7, with D possibly TRBD2 on 7 matching bases. The CDR3 loop spans 17 amino acids. The germline V and J ends were trimmed by 3 bases and 0 bases, with 18 bases remaining between them. The CDR3 protein is CASSFDGGLKTSYEQYF. CDR3 nucleotide sequence: TGTGCCAGCAGTTTTGACGGGGGGCTTAAAACCTCCTACGAGCAGTACTTC.

The sample holds many counts of this clonotype. This chain joins TRBV7-8 and TRBJ1-5; perhaps TRBD1 as D (6 bases). Germline lookup yields CDR1 SGHVS and CDR2 FQNEAQ. Trimming stripped 5 bases from V and 5 bases from J, with 16 bases between. The CDR3 has 15 residues. CDR3 sequence: CASSTRGGGDQPQHF. In DNA form, the CDR3 reads TGTGCCAGCAGCACACGAGGGGGTGGGGATCAGCCCCAGCATTTT.

The genes are TRBV12-3 or TRBV12-4 and TRBJ1-1; weak D call: TRBD1 (5 bases). Trimming left V 6 bases short and J 0 bases short, with 14 bases between. The CDR3 contains 15 residues. The CDR3 coding sequence is TGTGCCAGCAGCCCGAGTTCAGGGATGAACACTGAAGCTTTCTTT. This translates into CASSPSSGMNTEAFF.

This rearrangement joins TRBV6-2 or TRBV6-3 to TRBJ2-3; D remains unclear. The CDR3 runs 13 residues. In germline, CDR1 is MNHEY, CDR2 SVGEGT. V shed 6 bases and J shed 4 bases, with 11 bases lying between them. CDR3 loop: CASRGTLPDTQYF. As DNA, the CDR3 is TGTGCCAGCAGGGGCACCCTGCCAGATACGCAGTATTTT.

The chain has TRBV7-9 and TRBJ1-2; maybe TRBD1 (6 bases). This CDR3 comprises 15 residues. Germline loops: CDR1 SEHNR, CDR2 FQNEAQ (reference sequence). The V gene lost 2 bases and the J gene lost 5 bases, with 15 bases spanning the gap. DNA for the CDR3: TGTGCCAGCAGCTTATCTAGCCGGAGGGGGTATGGCTACACCTTC. The encoded protein is CASSLSSRRGYGYTF.